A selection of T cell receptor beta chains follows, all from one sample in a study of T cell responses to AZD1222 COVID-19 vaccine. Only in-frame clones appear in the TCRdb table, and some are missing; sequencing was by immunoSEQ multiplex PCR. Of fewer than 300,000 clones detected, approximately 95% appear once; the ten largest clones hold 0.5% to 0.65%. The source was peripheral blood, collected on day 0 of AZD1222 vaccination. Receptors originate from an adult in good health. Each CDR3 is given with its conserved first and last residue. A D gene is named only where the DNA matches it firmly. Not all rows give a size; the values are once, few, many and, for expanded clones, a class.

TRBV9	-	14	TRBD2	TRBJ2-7	TGTGCCAGCAGCCGAGCGGGAGGGTCCTACGAGCAGTACTTC	CASSRAGGSYEQYF
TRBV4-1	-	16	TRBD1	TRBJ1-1	TGCGCCAGCAGCCAAGTAGGGGGGACAGCCAACACTGAAGCTTTCTTT	CASSQVGGTANTEAFF
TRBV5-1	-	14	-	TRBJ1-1	TGCGCCAGCAAGACTGGCAGCATGAACACTGAAGCTTTCTTT	CASKTGSMNTEAFF
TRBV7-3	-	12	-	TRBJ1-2	TGTGCCAGCAGCTCGGAGGGGTATGGCTACACCTTC	CASSSEGYGYTF
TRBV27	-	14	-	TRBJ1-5	TGTGCCAGCAGTTTGGGGGCGGCAAATCAGCCCCAGCATTTT	CASSLGAANQPQHF
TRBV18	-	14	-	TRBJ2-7	TGTGCCAGCTCACCACGTGGGGAAGACAACGAGCAGTACTTC	CASSPRGEDNEQYF
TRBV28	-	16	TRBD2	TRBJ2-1	TGTGCCAGCAGTTCCTCGGGACTAGCTTACTACAATGAGCAGTTCTTC	CASSSSGLAYYNEQFF
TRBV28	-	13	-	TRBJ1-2	TGTGCCAGCAGTTTACTGGGACGGTATGGCTACACCTTC	CASSLLGRYGYTF
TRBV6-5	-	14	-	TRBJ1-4	TGTGCCAGCAGTTACGCGGCAGGGGTCGAAAAACTGTTTTTT	CASSYAAGVEKLFF
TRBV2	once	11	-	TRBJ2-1	TGTGCCAGCAGACAACAGGGAGAGCAGTTCTTC	CASRQQGEQFF
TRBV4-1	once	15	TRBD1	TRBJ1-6	TGCGCCAGCAGCCAACCCAGGGGGGGTAATTCACCCCTCCACTTT	CASSQPRGGNSPLHF
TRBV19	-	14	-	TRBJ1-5	TGTGCCAGTAGTATAATAATCGCCAATCAGCCCCAGCATTTT	CASSIIIANQPQHF
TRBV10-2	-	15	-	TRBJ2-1	TGCGCCAGCAGCACGGGCGTAAGCTCCTACAATGAGCAGTTCTTC	CASSTGVSSYNEQFF
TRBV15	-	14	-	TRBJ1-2	TGTGCCACCAGCAGAGCACTGAGCAGCTATGGCTACACCTTC	CATSRALSSYGYTF
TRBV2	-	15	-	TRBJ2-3	TGTGCCAGCATCCCTGAGGGGACCCCCACAGATACGCAGTATTTT	CASIPEGTPTDTQYF
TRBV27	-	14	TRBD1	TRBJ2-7	TGTGCCAGCACCACTTTAGGGGGCTCTGGCGAGCAGTACTTC	CASTTLGGSGEQYF
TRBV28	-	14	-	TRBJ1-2	TGTGCCAGCTACTCCATCGCGACTACCTATGGCTACACCTTC	CASYSIATTYGYTF
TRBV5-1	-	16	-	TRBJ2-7	TGCGCCAGCACGAGAGGTATAGGAGGGATTCTTTACGAGCAGTACTTC	CASTRGIGGILYEQYF
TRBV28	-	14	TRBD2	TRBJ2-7	TGTGCCAGCTGGCGGGAGGGCCGTTGGGACGAGCAGTACTTC	CASWREGRWDEQYF